A single sample gave rise to the 2 T cell receptor beta chains below, sequenced in a study of T cells in Graves' hyperthyroidism and ophthalmopathy. The source material, RNA transcripts, was used to amplify TCR beta CDR3 regions. TCR CDR3 underwent first-round RT-PCR with the HTBI primer set. TCRdb ran MiXCR on the multiplex PCR reads and lists one entry per CDR3 protein. There are around 700,000 distinct CDR3 sequences in the sample; about 35% occur only once, and around 30% lies in the top ten. Specimen: blood. The receptor set was obtained from a woman in her thirties or forties with Graves' hyperthyroidism.

The chain couples TRBV6-5 to TRBJ2-7; 8 bases are a match to TRBD1. The CDR3 has 15 amino acids. The V segment lost 8 bases and the J segment 5 bases; nucleotides outside the gene matches: 14. Germline-derived CDR1 and CDR2 are MNHEY and SVGAGI. The CDR3 region has the DNA TGTGCCAGCTCTTATTCAGGGGGCGCAGGCCACGAGCAGTACTTC. Translated: CASSYSGGAGHEQYF.

This clonotype turned up a few times. V gene TRBV6-6 combines with J gene TRBJ1-1; no clear D gene. Trimming cost V 4 bases and J 8 bases, with 17 bases left between them. The germline V gene encodes CDR1 MNHNY and CDR2 SVGAGI (reference sequence). The CDR3 sequence is 14 residues long. CDR3 bases: TGTGCCAGCAGTTGGCACTGGACCGAAGGGGAAGCTTTCTTT. This gives the protein CASSWHWTEGEAFF.